Listed below are T cell receptor beta chains from one sample, sequenced in a study of blood T cell repertoires in COVID-19. Generated by immunoSEQ multiplex PCR, the TCRdb table keeps only in-frame clones and is missing some. This sample has some 170,000 clones, with 82% found just once. The specimen was peripheral blood. Receptors were obtained from a woman between 65 and 79 years old with acute or convalescent COVID-19. The CDR3 runs from the conserved cysteine through the conserved F or W. Fields, in order: CDR3 length, V gene, clone size, J gene, D gene, CDR3 protein, CDR3 DNA. A D gene is named only where the DNA matches it firmly. Clone size is not always given. Where it is, it says once, few, many or a class for expanded clones.

13	TRBV28	.	TRBJ2-7	.	CASSLPGEGEQYF	TGTGCCAGCAGTTTACCAGGGGAGGGCGAGCAGTACTTC
16	TRBV28	.	TRBJ2-5	TRBD1	CASSFETGGKEETQYF	TGTGCCAGCAGTTTCGAGACAGGGGGGAAAGAAGAGACCCAGTACTTC
15	TRBV6-1	.	TRBJ1-3	.	CASSEEQGFGNTIYF	TGTGCCAGCAGTGAGGAACAGGGATTTGGAAACACCATATATTTT
17	TRBV18	few	TRBJ1-3	TRBD1	CASSPWPGDRNGNTIYF	TGTGCCAGCTCACCCTGGCCCGGGGACAGGAATGGAAACACCATATATTTT
16	TRBV4-3	.	TRBJ1-2	.	CASSQGVGGDNYGYTF	TGCGCCAGCAGCCAAGGAGTGGGCGGGGACAACTATGGCTACACCTTC
17	TRBV19	.	TRBJ1-5	.	CASSISRGRSPDQPQHF	TGTGCCAGTAGTATTAGCCGAGGGCGTTCGCCCGATCAGCCCCAGCATTTT
17	TRBV9	.	TRBJ2-2	.	CASSVPGENGNTGELFF	TGTGCCAGCAGCGTACCAGGGGAGAACGGGAACACCGGGGAGCTGTTTTTT
13	TRBV7-9	.	TRBJ2-1	.	CASSPGWVNEQFF	TGTGCCAGCAGCCCAGGATGGGTCAATGAGCAGTTCTTC
15	TRBV10-2	.	TRBJ2-7	TRBD2	CASSSTGTSGYEQYF	TGCGCCAGCAGCTCAACCGGGACTAGCGGTTACGAGCAGTACTTC
18	TRBV4-2	.	TRBJ2-5	TRBD2	CASSQVGGSGGMGETQYF	TGTGCCAGCAGCCAAGTTGGTGGTAGCGGGGGCATGGGGGAGACCCAGTACTTC
16	TRBV2	.	TRBJ1-4	TRBD1	CASSGRTTGGSEKLFF	TGTGCCAGCAGTGGCCGCACGACAGGGGGCTCCGAAAAACTGTTTTTT
14	TRBV15	.	TRBJ1-2	.	CATSGPQGSYGYTF	TGTGCCACCAGCGGACCACAGGGAAGCTATGGCTACACCTTC
12	TRBV12-3/TRBV12-4	few	TRBJ2-1	TRBD1	CASSSTDRDPFF	TGTGCCAGCAGCTCTACCGACAGGGATCCGTTCTTC
15	TRBV27	.	TRBJ2-2	.	CASSLRAENTGELFF	TGTGCCAGCAGTTTACGTGCGGAGAACACCGGGGAGCTGTTTTTT
14	TRBV6-5	.	TRBJ1-2	.	CASSPSGGNYGYTF	TGTGCCAGCAGCCCATCCGGAGGTAACTATGGCTACACCTTC
14	TRBV18	.	TRBJ2-3	.	CASSPAASTDTQYF	TGTGCCAGCTCACCGGCAGCGAGCACAGATACGCAGTATTTT
15	TRBV5-4	.	TRBJ2-7	.	CASSSNTGNFYEQYF	TGTGCCAGCAGCTCCAACACAGGGAATTTCTACGAGCAGTACTTC
16	TRBV7-8	.	TRBJ2-7	TRBD1	CASSLGGDRGFYEQYF	TGTGCCAGCAGCTTAGGCGGGGACAGGGGTTTCTACGAGCAGTACTTC
16	TRBV6-4	few	TRBJ2-1	TRBD2	CASSEGLAGGYNEQFF	TGTGCCAGCAGTGAAGGACTAGCGGGGGGGTACAATGAGCAGTTCTTC
13	TRBV6-2/TRBV6-3	.	TRBJ2-1	.	CASSYSAYNEQFF	TGTGCCAGCAGTTATTCTGCCTACAATGAGCAGTTCTTC
13	TRBV6-2/TRBV6-3	.	TRBJ2-7	.	CASSSQVGYEQYF	TGTGCCAGCAGCAGTCAGGTTGGCTACGAGCAGTACTTC
14	TRBV27	.	TRBJ1-1	TRBD1	CASIGGVLNTEAFF	TGTGCCAGCATAGGGGGCGTTCTGAACACTGAAGCTTTCTTT
19	TRBV18	.	TRBJ2-6	.	CASSPLQGPPRVGANVLTF	TGTGCCAGCTCACCACTTCAGGGGCCCCCCAGGGTAGGGGCCAACGTCCTGACTTTC
15	TRBV3-1/TRBV3-2	once	TRBJ1-2	TRBD1	CASSRGTGGNYGYTF	TGTGCCAGCAGCCGCGGGACAGGGGGTAACTATGGCTACACCTTC
13	TRBV7-2	.	TRBJ2-7	.	CASSFRNSYEQYF	TGTGCCAGCAGCTTTAGAAACAGCTACGAGCAGTACTTC
13	TRBV6-5	.	TRBJ1-1	.	CASRQGIYTEAFF	TGTGCCAGCAGGCAGGGGATCTACACTGAAGCTTTCTTT
14	TRBV10-2	.	TRBJ2-7	TRBD2	CASRLSGLVSEQYF	TGCGCCAGCAGACTGAGCGGACTAGTTAGCGAGCAGTACTTC
15	TRBV28	.	TRBJ2-5	TRBD2	CASKMGAGGQETQYF	TGTGCCAGCAAAATGGGAGCGGGAGGGCAAGAGACCCAGTACTTC
16	TRBV7-2	.	TRBJ2-3	TRBD2	CASSKKREYPNHTQYF	TGTGCCAGCAGCAAAAAGCGGGAGTACCCGAATCATACGCAGTATTTT
13	TRBV5-1	.	TRBJ1-2	.	CASSLNLNYGYTF	TGCGCCAGCAGCTTGAATCTTAACTATGGCTACACCTTC
13	TRBV25-1	.	TRBJ2-2	.	CASSEPLPGELFF	TGTGCCAGCAGTGAACCTCTCCCCGGGGAGCTGTTTTTT
13	TRBV3-1/TRBV3-2	.	TRBJ1-3	.	CASSQFVGNTIYF	TGTGCCAGCAGCCAATTCGTGGGAAACACCATATATTTT
15	TRBV19	.	TRBJ2-1	TRBD1	CASSILGQGASEQFF	TGTGCCAGTAGTATACTGGGACAGGGGGCGTCTGAGCAGTTCTTC
15	TRBV6-2/TRBV6-3	once	TRBJ2-7	TRBD2	CASSRLAGVPSEQYF	TGTGCCAGCAGCCGACTAGCGGGAGTACCCTCCGAGCAGTACTTC
14	TRBV10-2	.	TRBJ1-5	TRBD1	CASQDRAGGQPQHF	TGCGCCAGCCAGGACAGGGCGGGTGGTCAGCCCCAGCATTTT
13	TRBV7-9	.	TRBJ1-5	.	CASSLWQNQPQHF	TGTGCCAGCAGCTTATGGCAGAATCAGCCCCAGCATTTT
12	TRBV3-1/TRBV3-2	few	TRBJ2-2	.	CASSQAVGELFF	TGTGCCAGCAGCCAAGCGGTCGGGGAGCTGTTTTTT
14	TRBV30	.	TRBJ2-1	TRBD2	CAWGLAGGHNEQFF	TGTGCCTGGGGTCTAGCGGGAGGGCACAATGAGCAGTTCTTC
15	TRBV6-1	.	TRBJ2-3	TRBD1	CASSDRTGSTDTQYF	TGTGCCAGCAGTGATAGGACAGGGAGTACAGATACGCAGTATTTT
19	TRBV28	.	TRBJ2-5	TRBD1	CASSFPTLTGGPLQETQYF	TGTGCCAGCAGTTTCCCTACCCTCACAGGGGGTCCCCTCCAAGAGACCCAGTACTTC
14	TRBV5-4	.	TRBJ1-2	TRBD1	CASSLGQGNYGYTF	TGTGCCAGCAGCTTGGGACAGGGTAACTATGGCTACACCTTC
18	TRBV14	once	TRBJ2-1	TRBD2	CASSQRLLRGAAYNEQFF	TGTGCCAGCAGCCAAAGACTTTTGCGGGGGGCCGCCTACAATGAGCAGTTCTTC
12	TRBV11-2	few	TRBJ1-1	TRBD1	CATGQEATEAFF	TGTGCCACTGGACAGGAGGCCACTGAAGCTTTCTTT
12	TRBV2	.	TRBJ1-2	.	CASSRANYGYTF	TGTGCCAGCAGTAGAGCCAACTATGGCTACACCTTC